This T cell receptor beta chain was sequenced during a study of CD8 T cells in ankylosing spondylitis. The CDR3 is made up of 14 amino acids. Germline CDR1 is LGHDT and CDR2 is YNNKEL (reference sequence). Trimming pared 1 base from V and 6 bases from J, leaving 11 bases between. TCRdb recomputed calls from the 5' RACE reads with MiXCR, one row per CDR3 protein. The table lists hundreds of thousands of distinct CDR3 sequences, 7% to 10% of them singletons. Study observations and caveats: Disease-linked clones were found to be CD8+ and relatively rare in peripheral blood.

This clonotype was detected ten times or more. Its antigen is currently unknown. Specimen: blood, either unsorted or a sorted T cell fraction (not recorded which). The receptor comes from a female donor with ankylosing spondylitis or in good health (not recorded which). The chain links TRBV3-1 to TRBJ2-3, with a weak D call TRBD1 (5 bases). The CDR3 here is CASSQGQGGDTQYF. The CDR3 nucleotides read TGTGCCAGCAGCCAAGGGCAGGGCGGCGATACGCAGTATTTT.